This record looks at one T cell receptor (beta chain) sequence and its context. Original processing methods: Amplification of reference gene primers provided the estimated nucleated cell counts. Some clones are missing from TCRdb's copy, which holds only in-frame ones; the method was immunoSEQ multiplex PCR. V, J and clone size were drawn from that table, and D and trimming were deduced from the DNA. Of about 260,000 clones in the sample, roughly 87% were seen once. The sample belongs to a study of blood T cell repertoires in COVID-19. The CDR3 has 14 amino acids. Germline assignment: CDR1 MNHEY and CDR2 SMNVEV (reference sequence). V shed 7 bases and J shed 7 bases, with 17 bases lying between them.

The receptor's source is a human donor in a cohort sampled during active COVID-19. What was sequenced was peripheral blood. The chain couples TRBV27 to TRBJ1-5; maybe TRBD1 (5 bases). In DNA form, the CDR3 reads TGTGCCAGCACGCTATGGGGGGTGGGCCAGCCCCAGCATTTT. Protein: CASTLWGVGQPQHF.